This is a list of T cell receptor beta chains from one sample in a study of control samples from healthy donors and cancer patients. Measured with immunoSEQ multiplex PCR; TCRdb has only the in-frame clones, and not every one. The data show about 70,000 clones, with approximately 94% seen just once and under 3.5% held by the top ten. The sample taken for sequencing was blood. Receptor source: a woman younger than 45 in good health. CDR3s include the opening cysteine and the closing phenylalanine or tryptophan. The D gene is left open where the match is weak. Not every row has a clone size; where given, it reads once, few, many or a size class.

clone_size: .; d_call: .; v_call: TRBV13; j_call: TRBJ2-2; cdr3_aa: CASSPRATGELFF; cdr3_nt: TGTGCCAGCAGCCCCCGGGCTACCGGGGAGCTGTTTTTT
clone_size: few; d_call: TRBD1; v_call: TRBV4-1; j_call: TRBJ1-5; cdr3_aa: CASSQEVTGDVPQHF; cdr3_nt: TGCGCCAGCAGCCAAGAAGTCACAGGGGACGTGCCCCAGCATTTT
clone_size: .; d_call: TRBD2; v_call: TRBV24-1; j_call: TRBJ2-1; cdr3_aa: CATSDRGGRKWDEQFF; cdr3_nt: TGTGCCACCAGTGATCGCGGGGGGAGGAAGTGGGATGAGCAGTTCTTC
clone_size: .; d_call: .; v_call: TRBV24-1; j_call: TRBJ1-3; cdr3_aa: CATSDLQRGGNTIYF; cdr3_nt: TGTGCCACCAGTGATTTGCAAAGGGGTGGAAACACCATATATTTT
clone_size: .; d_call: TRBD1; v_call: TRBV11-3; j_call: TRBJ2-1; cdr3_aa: CASSSTGGGEQFF; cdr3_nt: TGTGCCAGCAGTTCTACAGGGGGCGGTGAGCAGTTCTTC
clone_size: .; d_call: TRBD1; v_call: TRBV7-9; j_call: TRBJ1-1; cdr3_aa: CASSGTVVRGTMNTEAFF; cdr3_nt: TGTGCCAGCAGCGGGACAGTTGTGCGGGGTACTATGAACACTGAAGCTTTCTTT
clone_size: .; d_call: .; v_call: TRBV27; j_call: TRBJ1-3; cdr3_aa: CASSSGLGNTIYF; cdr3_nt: TGTGCCAGCAGTTCGGGACTAGGAAACACCATATATTTT
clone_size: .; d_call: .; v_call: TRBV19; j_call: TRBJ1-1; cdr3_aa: CASSIRGEGNTEAFF; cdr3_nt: TGTGCCAGTAGTATACGGGGGGAGGGGAACACTGAAGCTTTCTTT
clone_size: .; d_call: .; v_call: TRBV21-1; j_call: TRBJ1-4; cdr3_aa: CARSGAVNSPEKLFF; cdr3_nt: TGTGCCAGGTCCGGGGCCGTAAACAGCCCTGAAAAACTGTTTTTT
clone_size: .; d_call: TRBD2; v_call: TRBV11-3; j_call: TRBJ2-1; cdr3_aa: CASTSTGTSGGRYNEQFF; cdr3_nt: TGTGCCAGCACCTCGACCGGGACTAGCGGGGGGCGCTACAATGAGCAGTTCTTC
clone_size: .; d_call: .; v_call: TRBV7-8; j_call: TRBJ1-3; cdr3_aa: CASSLAGNSGNTIYF; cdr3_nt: TGTGCCAGCAGCTTAGCGGGGAACTCTGGAAACACCATATATTTT
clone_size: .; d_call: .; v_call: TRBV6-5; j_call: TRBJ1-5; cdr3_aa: CASSLRSGNQPQHF; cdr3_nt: TGTGCCAGCAGTCTCAGGTCCGGCAATCAGCCCCAGCATTTT
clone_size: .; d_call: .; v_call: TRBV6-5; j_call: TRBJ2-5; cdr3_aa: CASSQGQETQYF; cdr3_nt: TGTGCCAGCTCTCAGGGGCAAGAGACCCAGTACTTC
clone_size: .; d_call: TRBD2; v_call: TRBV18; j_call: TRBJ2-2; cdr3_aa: CASSPLEAGAFSTGELFF; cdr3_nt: TGTGCCAGCTCACCACTCGAAGCGGGGGCCTTTTCCACCGGGGAGCTGTTTTTT
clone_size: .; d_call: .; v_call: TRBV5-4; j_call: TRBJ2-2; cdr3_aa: CASSLTNYDLRDTGELFF; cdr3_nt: TGTGCCAGCAGCTTGACAAACTACGACCTAAGAGACACCGGGGAGCTGTTTTTT
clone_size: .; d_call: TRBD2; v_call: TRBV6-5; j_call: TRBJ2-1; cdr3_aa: CASRIAGYHNEQFF; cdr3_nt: TGTGCCAGCCGAATAGCGGGGTACCACAATGAGCAGTTCTTC
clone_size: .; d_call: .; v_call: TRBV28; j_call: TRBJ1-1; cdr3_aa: CASSLRGGGDAFF; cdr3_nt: TGTGCCAGCAGTTTAAGGGGAGGAGGAGACGCTTTCTTT
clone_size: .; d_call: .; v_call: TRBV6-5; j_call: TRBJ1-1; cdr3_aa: CASSYSWAGETEAFF; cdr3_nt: TGTGCCAGCAGTTACTCTTGGGCAGGGGAAACTGAAGCTTTCTTT
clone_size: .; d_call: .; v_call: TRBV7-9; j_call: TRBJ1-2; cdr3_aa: CASGVGGSYGYTF; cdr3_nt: TGTGCCAGCGGCGTCGGGGGAAGCTATGGCTACACCTTC
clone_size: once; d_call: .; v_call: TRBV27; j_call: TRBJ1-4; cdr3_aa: CASSRTGGGEKLFF; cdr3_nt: TGTGCCAGCAGTAGGACGGGGGGTGGCGAAAAACTGTTTTTT
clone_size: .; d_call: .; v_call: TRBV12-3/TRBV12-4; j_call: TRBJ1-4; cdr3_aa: CASSAGALEKLFF; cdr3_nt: TGTGCCAGCAGCGCCGGGGCGCTGGAAAAACTGTTTTTT
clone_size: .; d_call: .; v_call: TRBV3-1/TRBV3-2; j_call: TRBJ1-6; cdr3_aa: CASSPRQGGDAYNSPLHF; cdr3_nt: TGTGCCAGCAGCCCCCGGCAGGGCGGTGATGCCTATAATTCACCCCTCCACTTT
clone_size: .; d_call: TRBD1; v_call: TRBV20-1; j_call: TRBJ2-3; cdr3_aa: CSAVQGYGQYF; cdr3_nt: TGCAGTGCTGTACAGGGGTATGGGCAGTATTTT
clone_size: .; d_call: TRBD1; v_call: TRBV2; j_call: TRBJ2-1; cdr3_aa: CASSTGLGNEQFF; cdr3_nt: TGTGCCAGCTCGACAGGGTTGGGGAATGAGCAGTTCTTC
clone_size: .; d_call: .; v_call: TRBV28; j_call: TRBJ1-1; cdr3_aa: CASSQTRQYNTEAFF; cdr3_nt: TGTGCCAGCAGCCAGACTAGGCAGTATAACACTGAAGCTTTCTTT
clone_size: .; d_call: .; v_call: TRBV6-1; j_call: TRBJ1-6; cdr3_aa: CASSEAENSPLHF; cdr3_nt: TGTGCCAGCAGTGAAGCTGAGAATTCACCCCTCCACTTT
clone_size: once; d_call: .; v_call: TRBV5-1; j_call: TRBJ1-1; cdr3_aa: CASSLRGDSEAFF; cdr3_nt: TGCGCCAGCAGCTTACGGGGGGATTCTGAAGCTTTCTTT
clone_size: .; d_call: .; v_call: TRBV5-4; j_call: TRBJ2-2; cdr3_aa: CASSFVSTGELFF; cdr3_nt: TGTGCCAGCAGCTTTGTCAGCACCGGGGAGCTGTTTTTT
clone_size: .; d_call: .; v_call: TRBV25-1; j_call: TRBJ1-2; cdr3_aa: CASSDYNQGMGGYTF; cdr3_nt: TGTGCCAGCAGTGATTACAATCAGGGGATGGGTGGCTACACCTTC